This passage covers 20 T cell receptor beta chains from one sample sequenced in a study of early T cells in non-severe SARS-CoV-2 infection. TCRdb re-called the 5' RACE reads with MiXCR, one entry per CDR3 protein. This table holds about 80,000 distinct CDR3 sequences, roughly 13% found once. Sequenced input: whole blood. These receptors were taken from an adult who was a healthcare worker with PCR-confirmed SARS-CoV-2 infection or an uninfected control (not recorded which).

There are many counts of this clonotype. This chain links TRBV29-1 with TRBJ2-7; D perhaps matches TRBD1 (6 bases). This CDR3 has 13 amino acids. Germline V gene sequence: CDR1 SQVTM, CDR2 ANQGSEA. The V end was cut by 0 bases, the J end by 6 bases, with 12 bases between. CDR3 loop: CSVEEPRGSEQYF. Written as DNA, the CDR3 is TGCAGCGTTGAAGAGCCCAGGGGTTCCGAGCAGTACTTC.

The chain links TRBV29-1 to TRBJ1-3; 8 bases fit TRBD1. The junction had 4 bases not matched to a gene; V was cut back by 7 bases and J by 2 bases. The germline V gene has CDR1 SQVTM and CDR2 ANQGSEA. The CDR3 is 13 amino acids. This CDR3 reads CSARTGTGNTIYF. Here the CDR3 DNA reads TGCAGCGCTCGGACAGGGACTGGAAACACCATATATTTT.

This clonotype has just a few counts. This rearrangement joins TRBV29-1 to TRBJ1-2, with TRBD1 matching 7 bases. CDR1 and CDR2 (germline): SQVTM, ANQGSEA. CDR3 length: 12 residues. V trimming: 4 bases; J trimming: 8 bases; junction bases outside the gene matches: 7. The CDR3 reads CSVARQGDGYTF. In DNA form, the CDR3 reads TGCAGCGTTGCCCGACAGGGTGACGGCTACACCTTC.

V is TRBV20-1 and J is TRBJ2-7; 7 bases line up with TRBD2. V lost 0 bases, J lost 2 bases, and 4 bases stayed unmatched. From germline, CDR1 is DFQATT and CDR2 SNEGSKA (reference sequence). The CDR3 contains 14 residues. The CDR3 sequence: CSAREAGTTYEQYF. The CDR3 DNA sequence: TGCAGTGCTAGAGAAGCGGGGACCACCTACGAGCAGTACTTC.

A few counts support this clonotype. The genes are TRBV7-3 and TRBJ2-2; 7 nucleotides match TRBD2. The CDR3 is made up of 16 amino acids. Germline trimming cut 5 bases from V and 6 bases from J; bases unmatched to any gene: 12. From germline, CDR1 is SGHTA and CDR2 FQGTGA. The CDR3 nucleotides read TGTGCCAGCAGCCCGAAGGACTTCGCGGGGGCCGGGGAGCTGTTTTTT. Its translation: CASSPKDFAGAGELFF.

This clonotype was counted ten times or more. The chain couples TRBV29-1 to TRBJ1-4, with D perhaps TRBD1 (5 bases). The CDR3 sequence is 15 residues long. Looked up from germline, CDR1 is SQVTM and CDR2 is ANQGSEA. V lost 0 bases to trimming and J lost 8 bases, with 16 bases between them. CDR3 amino acids: CSVEDHQGGKEKLFF. The DNA for the CDR3 is TGCAGCGTTGAAGATCACCAGGGAGGAAAAGAAAAACTGTTTTTT.

The chain recombines TRBV27 with TRBJ1-2; no definite D call. This CDR3 is 13 amino acids long. Germline V gene data show CDR1 as MNHEY and CDR2 as SMNVEV (reference sequence). V was pared by 1 base and J by 6 bases, with 9 bases between. The CDR3 DNA follows: TGTGCCAGCAGTTTATATGGGCAAAATGGCTACACCTTC. This encodes CASSLYGQNGYTF.

This clonotype was seen a handful of times. This chain connects TRBV3-1 to TRBJ2-5, with D tentatively TRBD2 (6 bases). V lost 8 bases to trimming and J lost 1 base, with 17 bases between them. This CDR3 spans 15 amino acids. Germline V lookup: CDR1 LGHDT, CDR2 YNNKEL (reference sequence). CDR3 protein: CASLPSGLIQETQYF. DNA for the CDR3: TGTGCCAGCCTTCCATCGGGACTCATCCAAGAGACCCAGTACTTC.

The chain recombines TRBV5-6 with TRBJ1-1; 8 bases align to TRBD1. Trimming cost V 4 bases and J 1 base; bases outside gene matches: 6. Germline CDR1 SGHDT, CDR2 YYEEEE. The CDR3 spans 15 residues. Here the CDR3 reads CASSKRTGKNTEAFF. Written as DNA, the CDR3 is TGTGCCAGCAGCAAGCGGACAGGGAAGAACACTGAAGCTTTCTTT.

The chain uses TRBV20-1 and TRBJ1-5, with D possibly TRBD1 on 5 matching bases. CDR3 length: 13 residues. From germline, CDR1 is DFQATT and CDR2 SNEGSKA (reference sequence). Deletions cut 3 bases from V and 5 bases from J, with 11 bases between. Here the CDR3 DNA reads TGCAGTGCTAGGGACGTGGGGGATCAGCCCCAGCATTTT. Translating gives CSARDVGDQPQHF.

This clonotype was seen more than once but under ten times. V usage is TRBV18 and J usage is TRBJ2-3; 9 nucleotides align to TRBD1. The CDR3 loop spans 15 amino acids. V shed 1 base, J shed 5 bases, and the junction held 4 bases outside the gene matches. In germline, CDR1 is KGHSH, CDR2 LQKENI. The CDR3 sequence: CASSPRTGAGDTQYF. The DNA of the CDR3 is TGTGCCAGCTCACCACGGACAGGGGCCGGAGATACGCAGTATTTT.

This clonotype was counted at least ten times. This chain uses TRBV27 with TRBJ2-5; 8 nucleotides agree with TRBD1. CDR3 length: 15 amino acids. Germline CDR1 is MNHEY and CDR2 is SMNVEV (reference sequence). V gave up 5 bases and J gave up 1 base; unmatched junction bases: 6. For the CDR3, the DNA is TGTGCCAGCAGTCCGGGACAGGCCTCCCAAGAGACCCAGTACTTC. Translation gives CASSPGQASQETQYF.

This chain connects TRBV25-1 to TRBJ2-1, with a possible D match to TRBD2 (5 bases). V was trimmed by 5 bases and J by 8 bases, leaving 13 bases between them. There are 13 residues in the CDR3. CDR1 is MGHDK and CDR2 is SYGVNS in the germline V gene. CDR3 sequence: CASSPREGYEQFF. The CDR3 DNA reads TGTGCCAGCAGTCCCCGCGAGGGCTATGAGCAGTTCTTC.

This clonotype was detected many times. V gene TRBV29-1 combines with J gene TRBJ1-2, with D possibly being TRBD1 (5 bases). V dropped 5 bases and J dropped 5 bases, with 15 bases sitting between them. Per the germline V gene, CDR1 is SQVTM and CDR2 is ANQGSEA. CDR3 length equals 13 residues. The DNA for the CDR3 is TGCAGCGTTTACGGGGACGGGTCATATGGCTACACCTTC. Amino acid sequence: CSVYGDGSYGYTF.

This chain uses TRBV10-3 with TRBJ1-5, with D possibly TRBD1 on 5 matching bases. The CDR3 covers 15 residues. Looked up from germline, CDR1 is ENHRY and CDR2 is SYGVKD. Trimming took 0 bases from V and 2 from J, leaving 8 bases between them. The CDR3, as DNA: TGTGCCATCAGTGAGTCCAGGGCAGGCAATCAGCCCCAGCATTTT. As protein: CAISESRAGNQPQHF.

The V call is TRBV29-1, the J call TRBJ2-2; D gene ambiguous. The CDR3 spans 14 residues. V was trimmed by 7 bases and J by 7 bases, leaving 19 bases between them. The germline V gene has CDR1 SQVTM and CDR2 ANQGSEA. CDR3 protein: CSASPQAKGGELFF. The CDR3 DNA is TGCAGCGCCTCCCCGCAGGCCAAAGGCGGGGAGCTGTTTTTT.

The chain is built from TRBV29-1 and TRBJ1-1; 7 bases are a match to TRBD1. The CDR3 runs to 12 residues. After removal of 6 bases from V and 4 bases from J, the junction contained 5 bases not matched to a gene. The germline CDR1 and CDR2 sequences are SQVTM and ANQGSEA. The CDR3 loop is CSVWPGGTEAFF. The CDR3, as DNA: TGCAGCGTATGGCCAGGGGGCACTGAAGCTTTCTTT.

This chain connects TRBV29-1 to TRBJ2-7; TRBD1 might be the D (6 bases). This CDR3 contains 12 residues. V dropped 4 bases and J dropped 9 bases, with 16 bases sitting between them. Per germline, CDR1 SQVTM and CDR2 ANQGSEA. This chain's CDR3 is CSVGDITEGQYF. In DNA form, the CDR3 reads TGCAGCGTTGGGGACATAACCGAGGGGCAGTACTTC.

This clonotype was seen more than once but under ten times. The chain couples TRBV4-3 to TRBJ2-6; D call uncertain. CDR1 and CDR2 (germline): LGHNA, YSLEER. The CDR3 loop spans 16 amino acids. Trimming left V 0 bases short and J 2 bases short, with 8 bases between. The CDR3 loop reads CASSQEGRAGANVLTF. The CDR3 region has the DNA TGCGCCAGCAGCCAAGAAGGACGGGCTGGGGCCAACGTCCTGACTTTC.

CDR3 in DNA: TGCAGTGCTCCCGGACGCACAGATACGCAGTATTTT. Its translation: CSAPGRTDTQYF. This chain connects TRBV20-1 to TRBJ2-3; no reliable D call. Trimming cost V 5 bases and J 1 base, with 7 bases left between them. This CDR3 has 12 residues. Germline CDR1 is DFQATT and CDR2 is SNEGSKA (reference sequence).